The 21 T cell receptor beta chains below come from one sample, sequenced in a study of blood T cell repertoires in COVID-19. The assay was immunoSEQ multiplex PCR, and TCRdb's table has in-frame clones only and misses some. The sample holds some 230,000 clones, about 88% seen once. Sequencing used peripheral blood. The receptors shown here come from a man between 35 and 55 years old with acute or convalescent COVID-19.

V is TRBV30 and J is TRBJ1-1, with 7 bases that match TRBD1. The length of the CDR3 is 14 residues. CDR1 is GTSNPN and CDR2 is SVGIG in the germline V gene (reference sequence). With V trimmed by 3 bases and J by 0 bases, 4 bases remained unmatched. CDR3: CAWSRDRLNTEAFF. In DNA, the CDR3 is TGTGCCTGGAGCCGGGACAGACTGAACACTGAAGCTTTCTTT.

The chain employs TRBV19 and TRBJ2-5; 15 bases map to TRBD2. The CDR3 loop spans 16 amino acids. Germline V gene lookup returns CDR1 LNHDA and CDR2 SQIVND (reference sequence). The ends lost 5 bases at V and 2 bases at J; junction bases unmatched: 3. The CDR3 region has the DNA TGTGCCAGTAGTCAGGGGACTAGCGGGGGGCAAGAGACCCAGTACTTC. Its translation: CASSQGTSGGQETQYF.

This sequence joins TRBV5-4 and TRBJ2-1; TRBD2 agrees at 8 bases. This CDR3 contains 16 residues. Germline trimming cut 5 bases from V and 0 bases from J; bases unmatched to any gene: 7. Germline CDR1 is SGHNT and CDR2 is YYREEE (reference sequence). CDR3 sequence: CASRRGGPSSYNEQFF. CDR3 coding DNA: TGTGCCAGCAGACGCGGGGGGCCGAGCTCCTACAATGAGCAGTTCTTC.

V usage is TRBV6-5 and J usage is TRBJ2-5; 9 nucleotides match TRBD2. This CDR3 spans 15 amino acids. Looked up from germline, CDR1 is MNHEY and CDR2 is SVGAGI. After removal of 7 bases from V and 2 bases from J, the junction contained 8 bases not matched to a gene. CDR3 residues: CASKKETSGQETQYF. Written as DNA, the CDR3 is TGTGCCAGCAAAAAGGAGACTAGCGGTCAAGAGACCCAGTACTTC.

The genes are TRBV27 and TRBJ2-3; 14 bases are a match to TRBD2. From germline, CDR1 is MNHEY and CDR2 SMNVEV (reference sequence). V trimming: 8 bases; J trimming: 7 bases; junction bases outside the gene matches: 8. CDR3 size: 15 residues. CDR3 nucleotide sequence: TGTGCCAGCCTAGGGACTAGCGGGGGCTGGCATACGCAGTATTTT. Encoded protein: CASLGTSGGWHTQYF.

This clone was seen only a few times. The DNA of the CDR3 is TGTGCCAGCATCCGGGACAGGGTAGACACCGGGGAGCTGTTTTTT. It is translated as CASIRDRVDTGELFF. The J gene is TRBJ2-2, the V gene TRBV6-5; TRBD1 aligns across 9 bases. The CDR3 length is 15 residues. The V gene's germline CDR1 is MNHEY and CDR2 SVGAGI. V trimming: 7 bases; J trimming: 3 bases; junction bases outside the gene matches: 6.

The chain carries TRBV7-3 and TRBJ2-5; 8 bases align to TRBD2. After removal of 5 bases from V and 5 bases from J, the junction contained 10 bases not matched to a gene. The CDR3 length is 15 residues. Germline V gives CDR1 SGHTA, CDR2 FQGTGA. As DNA, the CDR3 is TGTGCCAGCAGCCTGACAAGCGGGGGACTTGAGACCCAGTACTTC. Amino acids: CASSLTSGGLETQYF. Full variable domain (outside the CDR3, taken from reference TRBV7-3 and TRBJ2-5): GAGVSQTPSNKVTEKGKYVELRCDPISGHTALYWYRQSLGQGPEFLIYFQGTGAADDSGLPNDRFFAVRPEGSVSTLKIQRTERGDSAVYLCASSLTSGGLETQYFGPGTRLLVL.

J is TRBJ2-1 and V is TRBV6-2 or TRBV6-3; 8 nucleotides agree with TRBD2. J was trimmed by 15 bases and V by 2 bases; bases with no gene match: 6. Germline V gene lookup returns CDR1 MNHEY and CDR2 SVGEGT. The CDR3 covers 12 residues. CDR3 protein: CASSYRRGDLFF. CDR3 nucleotides: TGTGCCAGCAGTTACAGGCGGGGGGACTTGTTCTTC.

This chain joins TRBV19 and TRBJ1-2, with 9 bases aligning to TRBD1. CDR3 length: 13 residues. V lost 9 bases, J lost 10 bases, and 12 bases stayed unmatched. Germline V gene lookup returns CDR1 LNHDA and CDR2 SQIVND (reference sequence). In DNA form, the CDR3 reads TGTGCCAGCACAAAAGACAGGGGGAAGGACTACACCTTC. This sequence encodes CASTKDRGKDYTF.

This rearrangement joins TRBV7-8 to TRBJ1-3; possible D gene TRBD1, 5 bases. The CDR3 is 15 residues long. Germline assignment: CDR1 SGHVS and CDR2 FQNEAQ. The V and J ends lost 4 bases and 0 bases respectively, with 10 bases between them. The CDR3: CASSWGGFSGNTIYF. DNA for the CDR3: TGTGCCAGCAGCTGGGGGGGTTTCTCTGGAAACACCATATATTTT.

V usage is TRBV9 and J usage is TRBJ1-1; possibly TRBD1 for D (5 bases). With 4 bases removed from V and 5 bases from J, the gap between germline ends came to 18 bases. CDR3 length equals 15 residues. Germline V gene data show CDR1 as SGDLS and CDR2 as YYNGEE. The CDR3: CASSPAGGLGTEAFF. CDR3 DNA: TGTGCCAGCAGCCCAGCGGGGGGATTGGGGACTGAAGCTTTCTTT.

V gene TRBV28 combines with J gene TRBJ1-6; D might be TRBD1 (5 bases). Germline lookup yields CDR1 MDHEN and CDR2 SYDVKM. The CDR3 extends over 13 amino acids. The V and J ends lost 3 bases and 11 bases respectively, with 11 bases between them. CDR3 nucleotides: TGTGCCAGCAGTTTGACCTGGGGCACACCCCTCCACTTT. It encodes CASSLTWGTPLHF.

The chain is built from TRBV6-5 and TRBJ2-3; D gene ambiguous. Between the trimmed V and J ends, which lost 5 bases and 2 bases, there was a span of 8 bases. This CDR3 is 13 amino acids long. Germline V gives CDR1 MNHEY, CDR2 SVGAGI. CDR3 DNA sequence: TGTGCCAGCAGTACCGACTCCACAGATACGCAGTATTTT. Its translation is CASSTDSTDTQYF.

The chain uses TRBV7-2 and TRBJ1-2; 10 nucleotides agree with TRBD1. The CDR3 contains 17 residues. V lost 3 bases, J lost 1 base, and 8 bases stayed unmatched. The germline V gene has CDR1 SGHTA and CDR2 FQGNSA. CDR3 sequence reads: CASSLGQGFSNNYGYTF. The CDR3 nucleotides are TGTGCCAGCAGCTTGGGACAGGGGTTTAGCAATAACTATGGCTACACCTTC.

The V gene is TRBV5-1, the J gene TRBJ2-3, with D possibly TRBD1 on 7 matching bases. V was pared by 0 bases and J by 4 bases, with 15 bases between. Germline V CDR1 and CDR2: SGHRS, YFSETQ. The CDR3 runs 16 residues. The CDR3 region has the DNA TGCGCCAGCAGCTTGGCCGGGGGACAGAGGGCAGATACGCAGTATTTT. Its protein is CASSLAGGQRADTQYF. The entire variable domain, with the rest obtained from reference TRBV5-1 and TRBJ2-3, is as follows: KAGVTQTPRYLIKTRGQQVTLSCSPISGHRSVSWYQQTPGQGLQFLFEYFSETQRNKGNFPGRFSGRQFSNSRSEMNVSTLELGDSALYLCASSLAGGQRADTQYFGPGTRLTVL.

The rearrangement uses TRBV9 and TRBJ1-3; D call uncertain. TRBJ2-2 explains the end of the DNA better; the J call may be wrong. The CDR3 sequence is 13 residues long. CDR1 and CDR2 (germline): SGDLS, YYNGEE. CDR3 residues: CASSVGNTGELFF. The CDR3 DNA sequence: TGTGCCAGCAGCGTAGGCAACACCGGGGAGCTGTTTTTT.

This clone was detected a few times. The chain couples TRBV6-5 to TRBJ1-2; possibly TRBD1 for D (5 bases). CDR3 length: 12 amino acids. Trimming pared 7 bases from V and 7 bases from J, leaving 13 bases between. Looked up from germline, CDR1 is MNHEY and CDR2 is SVGAGI. CDR3 region: CASMDPGGGYTF. The CDR3 DNA reads as TGTGCCAGCATGGACCCCGGGGGTGGCTACACCTTC.

This clone showed up just once. V usage is TRBV6-6 and J usage is TRBJ1-5; no clear D. Germline CDR1 reads MNHNY; CDR2 reads SVGAGI (reference sequence). Deletions cut 2 bases from V and 6 bases from J, with 5 bases between. This CDR3 is 12 amino acids long. CDR3: CASSYPSQPQHF. For the CDR3, the DNA is TGTGCCAGCAGTTACCCGAGTCAGCCCCAGCATTTT.

The V and J genes are TRBV2 and TRBJ1-5; perhaps TRBD1 as D (6 bases). Germline V gene lookup returns CDR1 SNHLY and CDR2 FYNNEI. This CDR3 is built from 15 residues. V was clipped by 6 bases and J by 2 bases, with 14 bases between them. CDR3 in amino acids: CASSNTGMGNQPQHF. DNA for the CDR3: TGTGCCAGCAGCAACACAGGGATGGGCAATCAGCCCCAGCATTTT.

The chain combines TRBV4-3 with TRBJ2-7; 10 nucleotides align to TRBD2. CDR3 size: 17 residues. Trimming cost V 1 base and J 0 bases; bases outside gene matches: 6. Germline lookup yields CDR1 LGHNA and CDR2 YSLEER. This CDR3 is CASSQASLAGASYEQYF. The CDR3 nucleotides are TGCGCCAGCAGCCAAGCCTCTCTAGCGGGGGCCTCCTACGAGCAGTACTTC.

The chain couples TRBV27 to TRBJ1-6; D might be TRBD1 (6 bases). The CDR3 is made up of 17 amino acids. V shed 2 bases and J shed 8 bases, with 19 bases lying between them. Germline V CDR1 and CDR2: MNHEY, SMNVEV (reference sequence). CDR3 bases: TGTGCCAGCAGTTTACGCACAGGGCTCATAGGGGATTCACCCCTCCACTTT. Translation: CASSLRTGLIGDSPLHF.